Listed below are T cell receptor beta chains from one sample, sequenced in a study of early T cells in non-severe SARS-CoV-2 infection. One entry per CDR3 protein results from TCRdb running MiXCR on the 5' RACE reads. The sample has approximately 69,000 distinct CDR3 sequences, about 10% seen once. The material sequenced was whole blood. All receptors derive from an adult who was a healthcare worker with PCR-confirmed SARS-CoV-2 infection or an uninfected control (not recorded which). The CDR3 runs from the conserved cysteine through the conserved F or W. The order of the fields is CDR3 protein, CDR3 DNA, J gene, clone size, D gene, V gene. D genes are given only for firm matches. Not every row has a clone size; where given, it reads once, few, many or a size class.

CSVVGRSNYGYTF,TGCAGCGTTGTGGGACGCTCAAACTATGGCTACACCTTC,TRBJ1-2,NA,NA,TRBV29-1
CASSLRTLGGETQYF,TGTGCCAGCAGCTTGCGGACTCTTGGAGGGGAGACCCAGTACTTC,TRBJ2-5,few,NA,TRBV5-6
CAGSVGRPSSYNEQFF,TGTGCCGGCAGTGTTGGACGCCCAAGCTCCTACAATGAGCAGTTCTTC,TRBJ2-1,many,NA,TRBV6-1
CAISAGTGTSGRYSYEQYF,TGTGCCATCAGCGCCGGGACAGGGACTAGCGGGAGGTACTCCTACGAGCAGTACTTC,TRBJ2-7,NA,TRBD2,TRBV10-3
CASSLTRANEKLFF,TGTGCCAGCAGCTTGACCAGGGCTAATGAAAAACTGTTTTTT,TRBJ1-4,NA,NA,TRBV7-9
CASSYTGVGEQYF,TGTGCCAGCAGCTACACAGGGGTTGGGGAGCAGTACTTC,TRBJ2-7,NA,TRBD1,TRBV7-2
CASTENGYEQYF,TGTGCCAGCACCGAAAACGGTTACGAGCAGTACTTC,TRBJ2-7,many,NA,TRBV7-9
CASGSESPSYEQYF,TGTGCCAGCGGTAGCGAGAGCCCCTCCTACGAGCAGTACTTC,TRBJ2-7,NA,NA,TRBV6-5
CASSLEPGASYEQYF,TGCGCCAGCAGCTTGGAGCCAGGAGCCTCCTACGAGCAGTACTTC,TRBJ2-7,many,NA,TRBV5-1
CASSFPGASTDTQYF,TGCGCCAGCAGCTTTCCAGGGGCTAGCACAGATACGCAGTATTTT,TRBJ2-3,NA,NA,TRBV5-1
CASRGLYEQYF,TGTGCCAGCAGGGGACTCTACGAGCAGTACTTC,TRBJ2-7,NA,NA,TRBV12-3/TRBV12-4
CAWINTNTHNEQFF,TGTGCCTGGATCAACACCAATACCCACAATGAGCAGTTCTTC,TRBJ2-1,many,NA,TRBV30
CSARQMTSGFSTQYF,TGCAGTGCTAGACAAATGACTAGCGGATTTAGTACGCAGTATTTT,TRBJ2-3,NA,TRBD2,TRBV20-1
CASSITWSVGEKLFF,TGTGCCAGTAGTATAACGTGGTCCGTAGGTGAAAAACTGTTTTTT,TRBJ1-4,NA,NA,TRBV19
CASSFQAGSSYNEQFF,TGTGCCAGCAGCTTCCAAGCGGGTAGCTCCTACAATGAGCAGTTCTTC,TRBJ2-1,few,NA,TRBV5-5
CASNNVGNQPQHF,TGTGCCAGCAACAACGTGGGGAATCAGCCCCAGCATTTT,TRBJ1-5,NA,NA,TRBV6-6
CATKTGATTEAFF,TGTGCCACTAAGACAGGGGCGACCACTGAAGCTTTCTTT,TRBJ1-1,many,TRBD1,TRBV12-3/TRBV12-4
CSVEGPRGRSGELFF,TGCAGCGTTGAGGGTCCCCGCGGGAGATCCGGGGAGCTGTTTTTT,TRBJ2-2,many,TRBD2,TRBV29-1
CSASFRLAGTDTQYF,TGCAGTGCTTCTTTTCGACTAGCTGGCACAGATACGCAGTATTTT,TRBJ2-3,few,TRBD2,TRBV20-1
CSARDTGDNEQYF,TGCAGTGCTAGAGATACAGGGGACAACGAGCAGTACTTC,TRBJ2-7,many,TRBD1,TRBV20-1
CASGTSGGKNIQYF,TGTGCCAGCGGGACTAGCGGGGGGAAAAACATTCAGTACTTC,TRBJ2-4,NA,TRBD2,TRBV6-5
CAISRDRDIHEQYF,TGTGCCATCAGTCGGGACAGGGACATTCACGAGCAGTACTTC,TRBJ2-7,NA,TRBD1,TRBV10-3
CASSFNPDFQPQHF,TGTGCCAGCAGTTTTAACCCTGATTTTCAGCCCCAGCATTTT,TRBJ1-5,many,NA,TRBV12-3/TRBV12-4
CAISLGNEQFF,TGTGCCATCAGCTTAGGCAATGAGCAGTTCTTC,TRBJ2-1,many,NA,TRBV10-3
CASSYSAHTRFTYEQYF,TGTGCCAGCAGTTACTCGGCCCATACAAGATTTACCTACGAGCAGTACTTC,TRBJ2-7,NA,NA,TRBV6-5
CASSVSFSGNRNYEQYF,TGTGCCAGCAGTGTGAGCTTTTCGGGCAACCGGAACTACGAGCAGTACTTC,TRBJ2-7,many,NA,TRBV9
CASSYRTGYNEQFF,TGTGCCAGCAGTTACCGAACAGGGTACAATGAGCAGTTCTTC,TRBJ2-1,many,NA,TRBV6-5
CASSQAAEKIHYEQYF,TGTGCCAGCAGCCAAGCGGCGGAAAAAATTCACTACGAGCAGTACTTC,TRBJ2-7,many,NA,TRBV3-1
CASSAGIIAGGPDTQYF,TGTGCCAGCAGCGCCGGAATAATAGCGGGGGGGCCAGATACGCAGTATTTT,TRBJ2-3,many,TRBD2,TRBV11-2